The 21 T cell receptor beta chains below come from one sample, sequenced in a study of shared clonotypes between healthy human individuals. Sequencing used immunoSEQ multiplex PCR; TCRdb keeps in-frame clones, though not all of them. This table holds about 380,000 clones, 96% found once. Sequencing was carried out using memory CD8+ T cells sorted from blood. As to subset: CD45RO+ cells pooled with CCR7-negative TemRA cells. These receptors were obtained from a man aged 25-45 years in good health.

V is TRBV10-3 and J is TRBJ2-2; 9 bases agree with TRBD1. The V gene's germline CDR1 is ENHRY and CDR2 SYGVKD. The V gene end was trimmed by 6 bases and the J gene end by 3 bases; junction bases not matched to a gene: 5. The CDR3 totals 15 residues. The CDR3 region is CAIRGTGLDTGELFF. In DNA, the CDR3 is TGTGCCATCAGAGGGACAGGGTTGGACACCGGGGAGCTGTTTTTT.

The rearrangement joins TRBV7-8 to TRBJ2-4, with D maybe TRBD1 (6 bases). The CDR3 contains 13 residues. Trimming shortened V by 6 bases and J by 7 bases, and 13 bases separated the two germline ends. CDR1 is SGHVS and CDR2 is FQNEAQ in the germline V gene. The CDR3 loop is CASSPRTANIQYF. In nucleotides, the CDR3 is TGTGCCAGCAGTCCACGGACAGCCAACATTCAGTACTTC.

This clone showed up just once. The sample contains more than one DNA sequence encoding this CDR3. The chain employs TRBV5-1 and TRBJ2-3; D not certain. This CDR3 is 12 amino acids long. V dropped 2 bases and J dropped 3 bases, with 4 bases sitting between them. Germline V CDR1 and CDR2: SGHRS, YFSETQ. CDR3 amino acids: CASSFGTDTQYF. The CDR3 bases are TGCGCCAGCAGCTTCGGGACAGATACGCAGTATTTT.

The chain is built from TRBV6-5 and TRBJ2-7, with TRBD2 matching over 9 bases. Per the germline V gene, CDR1 is MNHEY and CDR2 is SVGAGI. With V trimmed by 5 bases and J by 0 bases, 2 bases remained unmatched. The CDR3 totals 14 residues. Here the CDR3 reads CASSVAGVSYEQYF. CDR3 nucleotide sequence: TGTGCCAGCAGTGTAGCGGGAGTCTCCTACGAGCAGTACTTC.

This clone is a singleton in its sample. The chain joins TRBV4-2 to TRBJ1-2; 10 bases fit TRBD1. This CDR3 has 15 amino acids. Germline CDR1 reads LGHNA; CDR2 reads YNFKEQ. The ends lost 0 bases at V and 8 bases at J; junction bases unmatched: 6. For the CDR3, the DNA is TGTGCCAGCAGCCAAGAGGGTCGACAGGGGGCGGGCTACACCTTC. Its protein product is CASSQEGRQGAGYTF.

This rearrangement joins TRBV6-4 to TRBJ2-1; 13 bases are shared with TRBD2. Germline V gives CDR1 MRHNA, CDR2 SNTAGT. CDR3 size: 15 residues. Trimming removed 4 bases from V and 5 bases from J; junction bases left unmatched: 2. The CDR3 nucleotides are TGTGCCAGCAGTGCCGGACTAGCGGGGGACAATGAGCAGTTCTTC. Translation gives CASSAGLAGDNEQFF.

The chain uses TRBV2 and TRBJ2-4; D call uncertain. The V end was cut by 6 bases, the J end by 5 bases, with 8 bases between. This CDR3 contains 12 residues. Germline V lookup: CDR1 SNHLY, CDR2 FYNNEI. Here the CDR3 reads CASRVNQNIQYF. The CDR3 region has the DNA TGTGCCAGCAGGGTCAACCAAAACATTCAGTACTTC.

The rearrangement joins TRBV5-4 to TRBJ1-2; D is ambiguous. CDR3 size: 14 residues. CDR1 and CDR2 from the germline V gene are SGHNT and YYREEE (reference sequence). V was trimmed by 0 bases and J by 4 bases, leaving 10 bases between them. CDR3 bases: TGTGCCAGCAGCTTGGGGGCGGGGAGCTATGGCTACACCTTC. This encodes CASSLGAGSYGYTF.

The chain links TRBV18 to TRBJ2-7, with 10 bases aligning to TRBD1. Germline assignment: CDR1 KGHSH and CDR2 LQKENI. The CDR3 is made up of 14 amino acids. V lost 3 bases, J lost 5 bases, and 4 bases stayed unmatched. In DNA form, the CDR3 reads TGTGCCAGCTCACCGATCGGGACAGGGGACGAGCAGTACTTC. Translated: CASSPIGTGDEQYF.

This chain joins TRBV10-3 and TRBJ2-7, with D perhaps matching TRBD1 or TRBD2 (5 bases each). Trimming shortened V by 6 bases and J by 6 bases, and 21 bases separated the two germline ends. The CDR3 runs to 15 residues. Germline V gene data show CDR1 as ENHRY and CDR2 as SYGVKD. The chain's CDR3 is CAIRAGLGPRGEQYF. The CDR3 bases are TGTGCCATCAGGGCCGGTTTGGGACCACGGGGCGAGCAGTACTTC.

The rearrangement uses TRBV4-2 and TRBJ2-7; TRBD1 aligns across 10 bases. This CDR3 has 16 amino acids. Unmatched junction bases numbered 5, after V lost 0 bases and J lost 3 bases. Germline CDR1 is LGHNA and CDR2 is YNFKEQ. The chain's CDR3 is CASSQDHGQGVYEQYF. CDR3 bases: TGTGCCAGCAGCCAAGATCATGGACAGGGGGTCTACGAGCAGTACTTC.

The chain joins TRBV18 to TRBJ2-7, with D possibly called TRBD1 or TRBD2 (6 bases each). The CDR3 covers 16 residues. Looked up from germline, CDR1 is KGHSH and CDR2 is LQKENI. Deletions cut 3 bases from V and 5 bases from J, with 20 bases between. CDR3 sequence: CASSPRAGQGPHEQYF. DNA of the CDR3: TGTGCCAGCTCACCGCGGGCGGGGCAGGGGCCTCACGAGCAGTACTTC.

The CDR3 sequence is CASKNRAQETQYF. DNA of the CDR3: TGTGCCAGCAAAAACCGGGCGCAAGAGACCCAGTACTTC. The J gene is TRBJ2-5, the V gene TRBV2; no clear D. CDR3 length: 13 amino acids. V lost 7 bases and J lost 2, with 11 bases in between. Germline V gene lookup returns CDR1 SNHLY and CDR2 FYNNEI.

This chain uses TRBV4-2 with TRBJ2-5; TRBD2 aligns across 7 bases. Germline-derived CDR1 and CDR2 are LGHNA and YNFKEQ. This CDR3 has 14 amino acids. The trim removed 5 bases at V and 4 bases at J, leaving 7 bases unmatched. Here the CDR3 DNA reads TGTGCCAGCAGCGGCGGGAGCCAAGGAGAGACCCAGTACTTC. Translated, it gives CASSGGSQGETQYF.

CDR3 region: CASSLERGTEQYF. CDR3 coding DNA: TGTGCCAGCAGCTTAGAACGGGGTACGGAGCAGTACTTC. This sequence joins TRBV7-2 and TRBJ2-7; a possible D gene is TRBD2 (5 bases). This CDR3 contains 13 residues. Trimming cost V 1 base and J 7 bases, with 11 bases left between them. The V gene's germline CDR1 is SGHTA and CDR2 FQGNSA.

This clone was seen more than once but under ten times. V and J are TRBV29-1 and TRBJ2-7; 13 nucleotides line up with TRBD2. Per the germline V gene, CDR1 is SQVTM and CDR2 is ANQGSEA. The junction had 0 bases not matched to a gene; V was cut back by 4 bases and J by 6 bases. This CDR3 has 12 residues. The CDR3: CSVGTSGSEQYF. Written as DNA, the CDR3 is TGCAGCGTTGGGACTAGCGGGAGCGAGCAGTACTTC.

The rearrangement uses TRBV5-1 and TRBJ2-5; 7 bases map to TRBD2. This CDR3 spans 20 amino acids. Germline trimming cut 5 bases from V and 5 bases from J; bases unmatched to any gene: 27. Germline assignment: CDR1 SGHRS and CDR2 YFSETQ. CDR3 loop: CASRGGDGLPGLFPTETQYF. Here the CDR3 DNA reads TGCGCCAGCAGGGGAGGGGACGGACTTCCTGGACTCTTCCCTACGGAGACCCAGTACTTC. The full variable domain, with the rest looked up from reference TRBV5-1 and TRBJ2-5, is KAGVTQTPRYLIKTRGQQVTLSCSPISGHRSVSWYQQTPGQGLQFLFEYFSETQRNKGNFPGRFSGRQFSNSRSEMNVSTLELGDSALYLCASRGGDGLPGLFPTETQYFGPGTRLLVL.

The rearrangement links TRBV11-2 to TRBJ2-3, with D tentatively TRBD2 (6 bases). CDR1 is SGHAT, CDR2 FQNNGV, per germline. This CDR3 contains 15 residues. The V end was cut by 5 bases, the J end by 4 bases, with 16 bases between. CDR3 sequence: CASSTWTTDPDTQYF. The CDR3 DNA reads as TGTGCCAGCAGCACCTGGACTACCGACCCAGATACGCAGTATTTT.

The chain uses TRBV29-1 and TRBJ2-1; 9 bases match TRBD2. CDR1 and CDR2 from the germline V gene are SQVTM and ANQGSEA. The CDR3 is made up of 16 amino acids. J was trimmed by 6 bases and V by 2 bases; bases with no gene match: 11. CDR3 nucleotides: TGCAGCGTTGAACCCTCCGGAGCGGGAGGATCCAATGAGCAGTTCTTC. This translates into CSVEPSGAGGSNEQFF.

This sequence joins TRBV2 and TRBJ2-3; TRBD2 matches at 9 bases. V gave up 7 bases and J gave up 2 bases; unmatched junction bases: 4. The germline V gene encodes CDR1 SNHLY and CDR2 FYNNEI. The CDR3 is 14 residues long. This chain's CDR3 is CASKLAGTTDTQYF. CDR3 nucleotides: TGTGCCAGCAAGCTAGCGGGGACCACAGATACGCAGTATTTT.

The chain links TRBV6-1 to TRBJ2-7; 8 nucleotides align to TRBD2. Germline CDR1 reads MNHNS; CDR2 reads SASEGT. Unmatched junction bases numbered 3, after V lost 2 bases and J lost 3 bases. CDR3 size: 14 residues. The CDR3 is CASSESGRVYEQYF. CDR3 nucleotide sequence: TGTGCCAGCAGTGAAAGCGGGAGAGTCTACGAGCAGTACTTC.